These 23 T cell receptor beta chains were all obtained from the same sample, sequenced in a study of CD8+ T cells in alopecia areata. Reverse transcription of extracted RNA yielded cDNA, which provided the sequencing template. Method: immunoSEQ multiplex PCR; TCRdb's copy keeps in-frame clones and lacks some. The sample consists of approximately 61,000 clones, over 95% of them appearing once. The source was CD8+ T cells sorted from blood, collected at week 0. These receptors came from a human donor with alopecia areata.

In this sample, this clone turned up once. The V gene is TRBV7-9, the J gene TRBJ2-1; D is perhaps TRBD2 (6 bases). Trimming took 1 base from V and 2 from J, leaving 9 bases between them. Germline V CDR1 and CDR2: SEHNR, FQNEAQ (reference sequence). The CDR3 totals 15 residues. The CDR3, as DNA: TGTGCCAGCAGCTTAGTGACTAGTCCCTACAATGAGCAGTTCTTC. It yields the protein CASSLVTSPYNEQFF.

The chain recombines TRBV4-3 with TRBJ1-4, with D uncertain. Germline V gene sequence: CDR1 LGHNA, CDR2 YSLEER. V was pared by 0 bases and J by 0 bases, with 17 bases between. CDR3 length equals 19 residues. CDR3 residues: CASSQETWISGSTNEKLFF. The DNA for the CDR3 is TGCGCCAGCAGCCAAGAAACCTGGATTTCGGGATCAACTAATGAAAAACTGTTTTTT.

In this sample, this clone turned up once. The CDR3 DNA reads as TGTGCCAGCAGTGAAGCGGGCGGCTTCTACGAGCAGTACTTC. This sequence encodes CASSEAGGFYEQYF. V and J are TRBV2 and TRBJ2-7; D remains unclear. The germline V gene encodes CDR1 SNHLY and CDR2 FYNNEI. Trimming left V 0 bases short and J 3 bases short, with 9 bases between. CDR3 length: 14 residues.

The genes are TRBV20-1 and TRBJ2-2, with D unclear. The CDR3 has 11 residues. Per the germline V gene, CDR1 is DFQATT and CDR2 is SNEGSKA (reference sequence). The germline V and J ends were trimmed by 2 bases and 6 bases, with 4 bases remaining between them. The CDR3 protein is CSARLSGELFF. CDR3 in DNA: TGCAGTGCTAGATTGTCCGGGGAGCTGTTTTTT.

This clone was seen a single time. The chain is built from TRBV2 and TRBJ2-5; TRBD2 matches 8 bases. Per germline, CDR1 SNHLY and CDR2 FYNNEI. The CDR3 covers 14 residues. The V segment lost 4 bases and the J segment 4 bases; nucleotides outside the gene matches: 5. DNA of the CDR3: TGTGCCAGCAGTGGGAGCGGGGGAGGAGAGACCCAGTACTTC. Translating gives CASSGSGGGETQYF.

Notes on this clone: One end of the junction does not line up with germline, which may come from a read error. CDR3 in amino acids: CLGQFQAWEQFF. The CDR3 DNA sequence: TGCCTCGGACAGTTCCAGGCATGGGAGCAGTTCTTC. The gene calls are TRBV27 and TRBJ2-1, with D perhaps matching TRBD1 (6 bases). Germline CDR1 reads MNHEY; CDR2 reads SMNVEV (reference sequence). The CDR3 length is 12 residues.

As for this clone: Other DNA variants within this sample encode the same CDR3. V gene TRBV7-9 combines with J gene TRBJ2-3, with 7 bases matching TRBD2. V trimming: 3 bases; J trimming: 6 bases; junction bases outside the gene matches: 3. Germline V lookup: CDR1 SEHNR, CDR2 FQNEAQ (reference sequence). CDR3 size: 13 residues. In DNA, the CDR3 is TGTGCCAGCAGCTTGGGGGGGACGGATACGCAGTATTTT. Translation: CASSLGGTDTQYF.

In this sample, this clone turned up once. V usage is TRBV27 and J usage is TRBJ1-1; a weak D match, TRBD1 (6 bases). V shed 5 bases and J shed 4 bases, with 17 bases lying between them. The CDR3 has 15 amino acids. Germline V lookup: CDR1 MNHEY, CDR2 SMNVEV (reference sequence). The CDR3 reads CASSRRGGLGTEAFF. The CDR3, as DNA: TGTGCCAGCAGTCGAAGGGGGGGGTTAGGCACTGAAGCTTTCTTT.

The chain couples TRBV13 to TRBJ1-2; no firm D call. V was pared by 5 bases and J by 8 bases, with 9 bases between. The length of the CDR3 is 11 residues. Germline loops: CDR1 PRHDT, CDR2 FYEKMQ (reference sequence). DNA of the CDR3: TGTGCCAGCAGCCTCGGGATGGGCTACACCTTC. Its protein is CASSLGMGYTF.

The chain carries TRBV6-5 and TRBJ2-5; weak D call: TRBD1 (5 bases). Trimming left V 2 bases short and J 4 bases short, with 11 bases between. The length of the CDR3 is 14 residues. Germline V gene sequence: CDR1 MNHEY, CDR2 SVGAGI. This CDR3 reads CASSYRGRLETQYF. The CDR3 DNA is TGTGCCAGCAGTTACAGGGGAAGGCTAGAGACCCAGTACTTC.

The chain recombines TRBV27 with TRBJ2-1; D is possibly TRBD2 (7 bases). Germline CDR1 MNHEY, CDR2 SMNVEV (reference sequence). This CDR3 is 14 amino acids long. Trimming took off 4 bases at V and 6 bases at J, with 13 bases between the two ends. In nucleotides, the CDR3 is TGTGCCAGCAGTTATAGAGGGGGGGGCAATGAGCAGTTCTTC. Protein sequence: CASSYRGGGNEQFF.

This clone is judged medium-sized. The J gene is TRBJ1-6, the V gene TRBV6-6; 9 positions agree with TRBD1. Germline CDR1 reads MNHNY; CDR2 reads SVGAGI (reference sequence). The CDR3 is 14 residues long. V gave up 2 bases and J gave up 14 bases; unmatched junction bases: 7. Written as DNA, the CDR3 is TGTGCCAGCAGTTACACAGGGGGCGTTGAAACCCTCCACTTT. Encoded protein: CASSYTGGVETLHF.

V and J are TRBV30 and TRBJ2-2, with D perhaps TRBD1 (6 bases). The ends were cut back, 4 bases at V and 0 bases at J, with 9 bases in the middle. This CDR3 region has 14 residues. The V gene's germline CDR1 is GTSNPN and CDR2 SVGIG (reference sequence). CDR3 amino acids: CAWTQGTNTGELFF. The CDR3 nucleotides are TGTGCCTGGACGCAGGGGACGAACACCGGGGAGCTGTTTTTT.

J is TRBJ1-5 and V is TRBV7-9, with D possibly matching TRBD1 (5 bases). Germline V lookup: CDR1 SEHNR, CDR2 FQNEAQ (reference sequence). The V end was cut by 0 bases, the J end by 2 bases, with 8 bases between. The CDR3 runs to 15 residues. The CDR3 nucleotides are TGTGCCAGCAGCTTAGCGGGGGGGGGCAATCAGCCCCAGCATTTT. As protein: CASSLAGGGNQPQHF.

Only one count was recorded for this clone. The CDR3 sequence is CASSASNYGYTF. The CDR3 DNA is TGTGCCAGTAGTGCCAGTAACTATGGCTACACCTTC. J is TRBJ1-2 and V is TRBV19; D unclear. CDR1 and CDR2 (germline): LNHDA, SQIVND (reference sequence). This CDR3 comprises 12 residues. V lost 5 bases to trimming and J lost 1 base, with 5 bases between them.

The gene calls are TRBV6-5 and TRBJ2-7; 8 bases align to TRBD1. Trimming cost V 2 bases and J 2 bases; bases outside gene matches: 5. Germline CDR1 and CDR2: MNHEY and SVGAGI. The CDR3 covers 15 residues. The CDR3 nucleotides read TGTGCCAGCAGTTACGCGGGACAGGCGACCTACGAGCAGTACTTC. Translated, it gives CASSYAGQATYEQYF.

The gene calls are TRBV29-1 and TRBJ1-1, with D possibly being TRBD1 (5 bases). The germline CDR1 and CDR2 sequences are SQVTM and ANQGSEA. The CDR3 has 21 residues. V lost 4 bases and J 4 bases, leaving 37 bases between the germline ends. In nucleotides, the CDR3 is TGCAGCGTTGCGCGGGTCCCAGAGGGAATAGGCCCACAACGTAGGGGCACTGAAGCTTTCTTT. Protein: CSVARVPEGIGPQRRGTEAFF. Complete variable domain (other parts from reference TRBV29-1 and TRBJ1-1): SAVISQKPSRDICQRGTSLTIQCQVDSQVTMMFWYRQQPGQSLTLIATANQGSEATYESGFVIDKFPISRPNLTFSTLTVSNMSPEDSSIYLCSVARVPEGIGPQRRGTEAFFGQGTRLTVV.

The gene calls are TRBV4-3 and TRBJ1-1, with D tentatively TRBD1 (5 bases). Germline CDR1 reads LGHNA; CDR2 reads YSLEER. The V gene lost 0 bases and the J gene lost 1 base, with 18 bases spanning the gap. The CDR3 runs to 18 residues. In nucleotides, the CDR3 is TGCGCCAGCAGCCAAGAAGGCAGGGTAGGGAGTCGGAACACTGAAGCTTTCTTT. It encodes CASSQEGRVGSRNTEAFF.

This clone was observed once. The rearrangement uses TRBV10-3 and TRBJ2-5; D might be TRBD1 or TRBD2, each matching 5 bases. The CDR3 sequence is 15 residues long. Trimming pared 2 bases from V and 2 bases from J, leaving 12 bases between. Germline assignment: CDR1 ENHRY and CDR2 SYGVKD. This chain's CDR3 is CAISEPSGGQETQYF. CDR3 nucleotides: TGTGCCATCAGTGAGCCGAGTGGGGGACAAGAGACCCAGTACTTC.

This chain links TRBV4-3 with TRBJ2-7; the D call may be TRBD1 or TRBD2 (6 bases each). This CDR3 region has 14 residues. Germline CDR1 and CDR2: LGHNA and YSLEER. Between the trimmed V and J ends, which lost 0 bases and 1 base, there was a span of 7 bases. The CDR3 region is CASSQEGGSYEQYF. The CDR3 DNA follows: TGCGCCAGCAGCCAAGAAGGGGGGTCCTACGAGCAGTACTTC.

The J gene is TRBJ2-7, the V gene TRBV5-6, with D perhaps matching TRBD1 or TRBD2 (5 bases each). CDR1 and CDR2 (germline): SGHDT, YYEEEE. V was pared by 5 bases and J by 1 base, with 10 bases between. The CDR3 is 13 amino acids. The CDR3 DNA sequence: TGTGCCAGCAGGAGGGGTAGTTCCTACGAGCAGTACTTC. Its protein product is CASRRGSSYEQYF.

The chain has TRBV7-9 and TRBJ1-4; the D is unclear. CDR1 and CDR2 (germline): SEHNR, FQNEAQ (reference sequence). The CDR3 loop spans 14 amino acids. Trimming cost V 2 bases and J 4 bases, with 8 bases left between them. In DNA form, the CDR3 reads TGTGCCAGCAGCTTATCCCTCGGTAATGAAAAACTGTTTTTT. It yields the protein CASSLSLGNEKLFF.

The CDR3 DNA reads TGTGCCAGCAGCTCCCTGGGGGGGGCAGTGGAGTTCTTC. Translation gives CASSSLGGAVEFF. The chain links TRBV9 to TRBJ2-1; maybe TRBD2 (7 bases). V shed 4 bases and J shed 14 bases, with 19 bases lying between them. Germline lookup yields CDR1 SGDLS and CDR2 YYNGEE. The CDR3 length is 13 residues.